A single sample gave rise to the 27 T cell receptor beta chains below, sequenced in a study of OX40 agonist ivuxolimab in advanced cancers. Repertoires were generated with immunoSEQ multiplex PCR, while TCRdb's copy carries only in-frame clones and drops some. The sample consists of more than 65,000 clones, about 86% of them appearing once. Sequencing was performed on CD4+ or CD8+ T cells sorted from blood, taken in a trial of the OX40 agonist ivuxolimab. All receptors come from an adult with an advanced solid tumor such as melanoma, head and neck, liver or kidney cancer.

The chain employs TRBV11-3 and TRBJ2-1; the D gene is possibly TRBD2 (5 bases). V was pared by 3 bases and J by 1 base, with 16 bases between. Germline values: CDR1 SGHNT, CDR2 YENEEA. The CDR3 consists of 17 residues. In DNA form, the CDR3 reads TGTGCCAGCAGCTTGAGAGAGGGAGTCGGGTCCTACAATGAGCAGTTCTTC. Amino acid sequence: CASSLREGVGSYNEQFF.

This sequence joins TRBV10-3 and TRBJ1-1; 7 bases line up with TRBD1. Trimming at V came to 6 bases and at J to 2 bases, leaving 6 bases not matched to a gene. CDR3 length: 14 residues. Germline-derived CDR1 and CDR2 are ENHRY and SYGVKD. The CDR3 protein is CAIRPGQINTEAFF. The DNA for the CDR3 is TGTGCCATCAGGCCGGGACAGATAAACACTGAAGCTTTCTTT.

The rearrangement links TRBV23-1 to TRBJ1-6; D call uncertain. TRBV23-1 is recorded as an ORF, its role being uncertain. This CDR3 has 17 residues. V was shortened by 3 bases and J by 7 bases, with 19 bases between the two germline ends. CDR3 sequence: CASSHPLEAPGNSPLHF. The CDR3, as DNA: TGCGCCAGCAGTCACCCCTTGGAGGCTCCTGGGAATTCACCCCTCCACTTT.

This clone was detected a few times. This rearrangement joins TRBV2 to TRBJ1-2; the match to TRBD1 covers 9 bases. CDR1 and CDR2 (germline): SNHLY, FYNNEI. The CDR3 runs to 14 residues. V gave up 6 bases and J gave up 6 bases; unmatched junction bases: 8. The CDR3 DNA follows: TGTGCCAGCAGGGGGGACAGGGAGTACGATGGCTACACCTTC. This translates into CASRGDREYDGYTF.

This clone was picked up one time. CDR3 sequence: CASRETSGGGEQFF. CDR3 nucleotide sequence: TGTGCCAGCAGGGAGACTAGCGGGGGGGGTGAGCAGTTCTTC. This rearrangement joins TRBV2 to TRBJ2-1; 14 bases are a match to TRBD2. Germline assignment: CDR1 SNHLY and CDR2 FYNNEI. The length of the CDR3 is 14 residues. V dropped 6 bases and J dropped 9; count of bases not matched to a gene: 4.

In DNA, the CDR3 is TGTGCCAGCAGCTATAGCGGGGGCTCGATCGGTACGCAGTATTTT. This gives the protein CASSYSGGSIGTQYF. The V call is TRBV7-2, the J call TRBJ2-3; 9 nucleotides line up with TRBD2. The CDR3 length is 15 residues. The V gene's germline CDR1 is SGHTA and CDR2 FQGNSA. The J segment lost 8 bases and the V segment lost 4 bases, leaving 10 bases of the junction unmatched.

This clone was counted between two and nine times. The V and J genes are TRBV7-9 and TRBJ1-4; 7 nucleotides line up with TRBD1. CDR3 size: 15 residues. After removal of 5 bases from V and 1 base from J, the junction contained 4 bases not matched to a gene. CDR1 SEHNR and CDR2 FQNEAQ come from the germline V gene (reference sequence). CDR3 in amino acids: CASSVYRGTNEKLFF. In DNA, the CDR3 is TGTGCCAGCAGCGTCTACAGGGGAACTAATGAAAAACTGTTTTTT.

This chain links TRBV29-1 with TRBJ2-7; 9 nucleotides agree with TRBD2. The CDR3 consists of 12 residues. Losses at the gene ends were 8 bases for V and 5 bases for J; bases not matched to a gene: 7. Germline CDR1 reads SQVTM; CDR2 reads ANQGSEA. The DNA for the CDR3 is TGCAGCAGCCGTAGCGGGGGCCACGAGCAGTACTTC. Amino acids: CSSRSGGHEQYF.

The chain has TRBV30 and TRBJ1-3; 7 nucleotides line up with TRBD1. J was trimmed by 4 bases and V by 4 bases; bases with no gene match: 10. Looked up from germline, CDR1 is GTSNPN and CDR2 is SVGIG (reference sequence). The length of the CDR3 is 15 residues. Written as DNA, the CDR3 is TGTGCCTGGAACATAGGGGGCGGGGTAGGAAACACCATATATTTT. This gives the protein CAWNIGGGVGNTIYF.

The chain combines TRBV10-3 with TRBJ2-5; possibly TRBD1 for D (6 bases). The CDR3 is made up of 18 amino acids. Germline V gene data show CDR1 as ENHRY and CDR2 as SYGVKD. V was cut by 0 bases and J by 2 bases, with 19 bases left in between. The CDR3 sequence is CAISESRVRGQTQETQYF. The DNA of the CDR3 is TGTGCCATCAGTGAGTCTAGGGTTAGAGGACAGACACAAGAGACCCAGTACTTC.

The genes are TRBV18 and TRBJ2-5, with 8 bases aligning to TRBD1. J gave up 11 bases and V 2 bases, and 16 bases lay outside the gene matches. The CDR3 is 16 residues long. Germline CDR1 reads KGHSH; CDR2 reads LQKENI. The CDR3 is CASSPIMQGATGEQYF. CDR3 coding DNA: TGTGCCAGCTCACCAATAATGCAGGGGGCGACGGGAGAGCAGTACTTC.

The CDR3 DNA reads TGTGCCAGCCTAACGGGAGGGGAGACCCAGTACTTC. It encodes CASLTGGETQYF. The V and J genes are TRBV7-9 and TRBJ2-5; TRBD2 matches at 8 bases. There are 12 residues in the CDR3. Germline-derived CDR1 and CDR2 are SEHNR and FQNEAQ (reference sequence). Trimming at V came to 8 bases and at J to 5 bases, leaving 4 bases not matched to a gene. Drawing the rest from reference TRBV7-9 and TRBJ2-5, the complete variable domain is DTGVSQNPRHKITKRGQNVTFRCDPISEHNRLYWYRQTLGQGPEFLTYFQNEAQLEKSRLLSDRFSAERPKGSFSTLEIQRTEQGDSAMYLCASLTGGETQYFGPGTRLLVL.

Here the CDR3 DNA reads TGTGCCAGCAGCTCTGGACAGGGGTTATACGAGCAGTACTTC. This sequence encodes CASSSGQGLYEQYF. This rearrangement joins TRBV5-6 to TRBJ2-7; the match to TRBD1 covers 9 bases. This CDR3 region has 14 residues. The germline V gene encodes CDR1 SGHDT and CDR2 YYEEEE. Trimming removed 3 bases from V and 4 bases from J; junction bases left unmatched: 5. The variable domain in full, completed from reference TRBV5-6 and TRBJ2-7, reads DAGVTQSPTHLIKTRGQQVTLRCSPKSGHDTVSWYQQALGQGPQFIFQYYEEEERQRGNFPDRFSGHQFPNYSSELNVNALLLGDSALYLCASSSGQGLYEQYFGPGTRLTVT.

This clone was counted once. This chain links TRBV21-1 with TRBJ2-5. TRBV21-1 is a recognized pseudogene. The CDR3 runs 18 residues. CDR3 loop: CASSKHPGADDRGETQYF. CDR3 DNA sequence: TGTGCCAGCAGCAAACACCCGGGGGCAGACGATCGTGGTGAGACCCAGTACTTC.

The rearrangement joins TRBV10-3 to TRBJ2-5, with D perhaps matching TRBD2 (7 bases). The CDR3 is 15 residues long. The V gene lost 3 bases and the J gene lost 6 bases, with 17 bases spanning the gap. The germline gives CDR1 ENHRY, CDR2 SYGVKD. CDR3 loop: CAISDGGGPEKTQYF. For the CDR3, the DNA is TGTGCCATCAGTGATGGGGGGGGGCCTGAAAAGACCCAGTACTTC.

The chain uses TRBV7-9 and TRBJ2-7; maybe TRBD1 (5 bases). CDR1 and CDR2 from the germline V gene are SEHNR and FQNEAQ (reference sequence). The CDR3 is made up of 15 amino acids. Trimming left V 4 bases short and J 3 bases short, with 16 bases between. The CDR3 loop reads CASSSQGQGYYEQYF. The DNA for the CDR3 is TGTGCCAGCAGCTCCCAAGGGCAGGGCTACTACGAGCAGTACTTC. The whole variable domain, filled in from reference TRBV7-9 and TRBJ2-7, reads DTGVSQNPRHKITKRGQNVTFRCDPISEHNRLYWYRQTLGQGPEFLTYFQNEAQLEKSRLLSDRFSAERPKGSFSTLEIQRTEQGDSAMYLCASSSQGQGYYEQYFGPGTRLTVT.

This clone was found a few times. The rearrangement links TRBV7-2 to TRBJ2-7; D not resolved. The V end was cut by 1 base, the J end by 0 bases, with 10 bases between. The CDR3 contains 15 residues. Germline CDR1 is SGHTA and CDR2 is FQGNSA. The CDR3 DNA sequence: TGTGCCAGCAGCTTAGGTACCTTAATCTCCTACGAGCAGTACTTC. Translated, it gives CASSLGTLISYEQYF.

The CDR3: CASRPPSDRASPRVLNSPLHF. In DNA form, the CDR3 reads TGTGCCAGCAGGCCACCGTCCGACAGGGCTTCTCCTAGGGTCCTTAATTCACCCCTCCACTTT. The chain carries TRBV7-3 and TRBJ1-6, with 7 nucleotides matching TRBD1. V lost 6 bases to trimming and J lost 6 bases; unmatched junction nucleotides: 26. CDR3 length equals 21 residues. Germline loops: CDR1 SGHTA, CDR2 FQGTGA.

The chain uses TRBV4-3 and TRBJ2-2; D might be TRBD2 (5 bases). The germline gives CDR1 LGHNA, CDR2 YSLEER. V was pared by 2 bases and J by 4 bases, with 5 bases between. The CDR3 loop spans 13 amino acids. The CDR3, as DNA: TGCGCCAGCAGCCAAAGCGGCACCGGGGAGCTGTTTTTT. This encodes CASSQSGTGELFF.

CDR3 sequence reads: CASRGLAGGSNEQFF. DNA of the CDR3: TGTGCCAGTAGGGGACTAGCGGGAGGGTCCAATGAGCAGTTCTTC. The chain couples TRBV19 to TRBJ2-1; 16 bases align to TRBD2. The CDR3 is 15 amino acids. Germline CDR1 reads LNHDA; CDR2 reads SQIVND (reference sequence). The V gene end was trimmed by 6 bases and the J gene end by 6 bases; junction bases not matched to a gene: 2.

The rearrangement uses TRBV9 and TRBJ2-5, with 13 bases identical to TRBD2. The V gene's germline CDR1 is SGDLS and CDR2 YYNGEE. V trimming: 3 bases; J trimming: 2 bases; junction bases outside the gene matches: 4. The CDR3 is 16 residues long. The CDR3 sequence: CASSARLAGGQETQYF. CDR3 in DNA: TGTGCCAGCAGCGCAAGACTAGCGGGAGGACAAGAGACCCAGTACTTC.

The rearrangement uses TRBV11-1 and TRBJ1-1; D remains ambiguous. The CDR3 runs 15 residues. Germline assignment: CDR1 SGHAT and CDR2 FQDESV (reference sequence). V was cut by 5 bases and J by 9 bases, with 22 bases left in between. The CDR3: CASSLPVGSRAQAFF. The CDR3 DNA reads TGTGCCAGCAGCCTCCCCGTAGGATCCCGGGCGCAAGCTTTCTTT. The entire variable domain, with the rest obtained from reference TRBV11-1 and TRBJ1-1, is as follows: EAEVAQSPRYKITEKSQAVAFWCDPISGHATLYWYRQILGQGPELLVQFQDESVVDDSQLPKDRFSAERLKGVDSTLKIQPAELGDSAMYLCASSLPVGSRAQAFFGQGTRLTVV.

V and J are TRBV29-1 and TRBJ2-1; no clear D. Trimming took 1 base from V and 0 from J, leaving 4 bases between them. The V gene's germline CDR1 is SQVTM and CDR2 ANQGSEA. The CDR3 runs 13 residues. The chain's CDR3 is CSVEGSSYNEQFF. In nucleotides, the CDR3 is TGCAGCGTTGAAGGGAGCTCCTACAATGAGCAGTTCTTC.

The rearrangement uses TRBV27 and TRBJ2-1; 8 bases agree with TRBD2. The germline V gene has CDR1 MNHEY and CDR2 SMNVEV (reference sequence). The CDR3 totals 16 residues. V dropped 2 bases and J dropped 2; count of bases not matched to a gene: 5. CDR3 nucleotide sequence: TGTGCCAGCAGTTTAGAGCGGGAGTTCCCCTACAATGAGCAGTTCTTC. Protein product: CASSLEREFPYNEQFF.

This sequence joins TRBV29-1 and TRBJ2-3; D might be TRBD1 (5 bases). The CDR3 covers 10 residues. From germline, CDR1 is SQVTM and CDR2 ANQGSEA. V shed 7 bases and J shed 3 bases, with 5 bases lying between them. The CDR3 bases are TGCAGCGCAGGGACAGATACGCAGTATTTT. It translates to CSAGTDTQYF.

The V call is TRBV5-4, the J call TRBJ1-2; D not resolved. The CDR3 spans 16 residues. V lost 0 bases, J lost 0 bases, and 12 bases lay in between. The germline gives CDR1 SGHNT, CDR2 YYREEE (reference sequence). CDR3 nucleotides: TGTGCCAGCAGCTTGGAGGCAGGACCCACTAACTATGGCTACACCTTC. It specifies CASSLEAGPTNYGYTF.

The V call is TRBV11-3, the J call TRBJ1-2; 7 bases match TRBD1. CDR3 length equals 12 residues. Germline-derived CDR1 and CDR2 are SGHNT and YENEEA. V was clipped by 4 bases and J by 6 bases; unmatched bases: 2. The CDR3 here is CASSSGTDGYTF. The CDR3 DNA sequence: TGTGCCAGCAGCTCCGGGACAGATGGCTACACCTTC.